Below, 2 T cell receptor beta chains from the same sample are listed, as sequenced in a study of CD8 T cells in ankylosing spondylitis. From the 5' RACE reads, TCRdb called clonotypes with MiXCR, one entry per CDR3 protein. The sample holds 150,000 to 200,000 distinct CDR3 sequences, 25% to 35% seen once. Input material: synovial fluid, either unsorted or a sorted T cell fraction (not recorded which). These TCRs come from a male donor with ankylosing spondylitis.

This chain joins TRBV20-1 and TRBJ2-2; unclear D gene. Between the trimmed V and J ends, which lost 3 bases and 6 bases, there was a span of 5 bases. The CDR3 spans 11 residues. CDR1 and CDR2 (germline): DFQATT, SNEGSKA (reference sequence). The chain's CDR3 is CSASRSGELFF. The CDR3 nucleotides are TGCAGTGCTAGTAGGTCCGGGGAGCTGTTTTTT.

This chain links TRBV29-1 with TRBJ2-1; TRBD2 is a possible D gene (6 bases). Germline CDR1 SQVTM, CDR2 ANQGSEA. V was pared by 6 bases and J by 7 bases, with 19 bases between. The CDR3 loop spans 14 amino acids. This CDR3 is CSVEGLYLGNEQFF. The DNA of the CDR3 is TGCAGCGTGGAGGGACTTTATTTAGGGAATGAGCAGTTCTTC.